A single sample gave rise to the 4 T cell receptor beta chains below, sequenced in a study of CD8+CD57+ T cells in acquired aplastic anemia listed by TCRdb under 2018. The listed sequencing device is Illumina HiSeq 2000. TCR beta VDJ combination and CDR3 sequence profiling used genomic DNA as the template. TCRdb trimmed public reads at Q25 via fastp, called clones via MiXCR and kept in-frame beta chains. Rows matching on CDR3 protein sequence are summarized as one entry with the most common DNA and genes. The sample table lists around 230,000 distinct CDR3 sequences, over 60% of them with a count of one. The top ten clones comprise approximately 32% of the sample. Sequencing was carried out using sorted CD4+, CD8+, or CD8+CD57+ T cells (not recorded which) from PBMCs. Receptors originate from a human donor in good health.

This sequence joins TRBV20-1 and TRBJ2-1; tentatively, D is TRBD1 (7 bases). Germline V gene sequence: CDR1 DFQATT, CDR2 SNEGSKA (reference sequence). Deletions cut 7 bases from V and 7 bases from J, with 17 bases between. This CDR3 spans 13 amino acids. The CDR3 nucleotides are TGCAGTGTCGGAGGGGGCGAAATAAATGAGCAGTTCTTC. Protein: CSVGGGEINEQFF.

This clonotype appeared a few times. The rearrangement joins TRBV9 to TRBJ2-2; D remains unclear. From germline, CDR1 is SGDLS and CDR2 YYNGEE. There are 10 residues in the CDR3. The V end lost 2 bases, the J end lost 8 bases, and 1 base lay between the germline ends. CDR3 in amino acids: CASSVGELFF. The DNA for the CDR3 is TGTGCCAGCAGCGTGGGGGAGCTGTTTTTT.

This clonotype was observed at least ten times. The chain joins TRBV9 to TRBJ2-7, with 10 bases identical to TRBD1. Germline CDR1 SGDLS, CDR2 YYNGEE. The CDR3 runs 15 residues. The J segment lost 6 bases and the V segment lost 3 bases, leaving 9 bases of the junction unmatched. The CDR3 nucleotides read TGTGCCAGCAGCGAGACAGGGGGCCGGTCTTCCGAGCAGTACTTC. The encoded protein is CASSETGGRSSEQYF.

The chain employs TRBV4-1 and TRBJ1-6; D not resolved. V lost 0 bases and J lost 8, with 8 bases in between. The germline V gene has CDR1 MGHRA and CDR2 YSYEKL. CDR3 length equals 14 residues. The CDR3 loop is CASSQDLIDSPLHF. In nucleotides, the CDR3 is TGCGCCAGCAGCCAAGATTTGATAGATTCACCCCTCCACTTT.